The present T cell receptor (beta chain) was sequenced within a study of control samples from healthy donors and cancer patients. V shed 3 bases and J shed 5 bases, with 14 bases lying between them. The CDR3 has 15 residues. Germline CDR1 and CDR2: SGHTA and FQGNSA. Sequencing used immunoSEQ multiplex PCR; TCRdb keeps in-frame clones, though not all of them. This table has roughly 130,000 clones, roughly 95% appearing once. V usage is TRBV7-2 and J usage is TRBJ1-5; D is undetermined. Material: blood. The receptor's source is a man aged 25 to 45 in good health. As DNA, the CDR3 is TGTGCCAGCAGCTTCGACGCAAACCCATATCAGCCCCAGCATTTT. Translated: CASSFDANPYQPQHF. Filled out from reference TRBV7-2 and TRBJ1-5, the complete variable domain reads GAGVSQSPSNKVTEKGKDVELRCDPISGHTALYWYRQSLGQGLEFLIYFQGNSAPDKSGLPSDRFSAERTGGSVSTLTIQRTQQEDSAVYLCASSFDANPYQPQHFGDGTRLSIL.